The source of this T cell receptor (beta chain) is a study of CD8 T cells in Susac syndrome. Findings and limits, study-wide: The study recognized that the number of individuals in its TCR sequencing and HLA analysis was relatively small.

Random hexamers were used to reverse transcribe the RNA input (about 0.5 to 1 ug). Each CDR3 protein is one row after TCRdb ran MiXCR on the immunoSEQ multiplex PCR reads. The repertoire includes 150,000 to 200,000 distinct CDR3 sequences, over 85% of them detected once, and roughly 0.13% sits in the top ten. CDR1 LGHDT and CDR2 YNNKEL come from the germline V gene (reference sequence). V was clipped by 1 base and J by 8 bases, with 6 bases between them. The CDR3 totals 12 residues. Sequencing of TCR beta was performed on blood CD8+ T cells and on blood CD4+ T cells. To note about this clonotype: Its target is not known.

Sequencing was performed on CD4+ T cells from PBMCs. This TCR came from a human donor in good health. J is TRBJ2-1 and V is TRBV3-1; D is possibly TRBD1 (5 bases). This CDR3 is CASSQAGYEQFF. The CDR3 nucleotides are TGTGCCAGCAGCCAAGCAGGGTATGAGCAGTTCTTC.